This T cell receptor (beta chain) was obtained from a study of T cell repertoires in cytomegalovirus infection. Study background: In public TCR beta signatures, there were indications of both CMV infection and matching HLA type.

About this clonotype: Its antigen is not known. An end of the junction does not agree with germline; a read error may underlie this.

Each CDR3 protein is one row after TCRdb ran MiXCR on the reads. This table has approximately 470,000 distinct CDR3 sequences, more than 40% appearing once. Germline CDR1 and CDR2: DFQATT and SNEGSKA (reference sequence). The CDR3 consists of 15 residues. Sample: cultured PBMCs, taken from culture after CMV antigen stimulation. This clonotype was sampled from a human donor in good health (CMV status not recorded). Some clones in this sample may be carry-over from other donors' samples. The V call is TRBV20-1, the J call TRBJ2-1; tentative D call: TRBD2 (6 bases). The CDR3 DNA reads TGCATTGCTAGATCCCGAGGGGACTCGAGGAATGAGCAGTTCTTC. It codes for CIARSRGDSRNEQFF.